These 17 T cell receptor beta chains originate from one sample sequenced in a study of human T cells and chemical hapten exposure. One entry per CDR3 protein, called by TCRdb with MiXCR from the RACE reads. The sample lists about 140,000 distinct CDR3 sequences, about 11% seen once, with around 1.4% in the top ten. Time point specified: patch test 2, 6 weeks after DPC sensitization. This sample's treatment: therapeutic diphenylcyclopropenone sensitization with weekly scalp DPC. This specimen consisted of whole blood, obtained in connection with sensitization to the hapten diphenylcyclopropenone (DPC). All receptors come from a woman aged 45-60 years with alopecia areata. Some clones in this sample may be carry-over from other donors' samples.

V gene TRBV29-1 combines with J gene TRBJ2-5, with D unclear. Germline V gene lookup returns CDR1 SQVTM and CDR2 ANQGSEA. The V gene lost 1 base and the J gene lost 7 bases, with 13 bases spanning the gap. The CDR3 sequence is 13 residues long. CDR3 region: CSVEVQTPGTQYF. CDR3 DNA sequence: TGCAGCGTTGAAGTACAGACGCCCGGGACCCAGTACTTC.

The V gene is TRBV29-1, the J gene TRBJ2-7; 8 bases match TRBD1. Trimming cost V 4 bases and J 3 bases; bases outside gene matches: 5. CDR1 and CDR2 (germline): SQVTM, ANQGSEA. There are 13 residues in the CDR3. The CDR3 DNA reads as TGCAGCGTTGGAGGACAGGGCTACTACGAGCAGTACTTC. This translates into CSVGGQGYYEQYF.

This clonotype was picked up a small number of times. The rearrangement links TRBV29-1 to TRBJ2-2; 8 bases match TRBD1. Germline-derived CDR1 and CDR2 are SQVTM and ANQGSEA. The CDR3 is 13 amino acids. Germline trimming cut 8 bases from V and 2 bases from J; bases unmatched to any gene: 4. CDR3 amino acids: CSFDRGNTGELFF. The CDR3, as DNA: TGCAGCTTCGACAGGGGCAACACCGGGGAGCTGTTTTTT.

In its sample, this clonotype was seen a few times. The CDR3 loop is CASSKGRRAGDPYNEQFF. The DNA of the CDR3 is TGTGCCAGCAGCAAAGGGAGACGGGCGGGAGATCCCTACAATGAGCAGTTCTTC. The chain has TRBV21-1 and TRBJ2-1; TRBD2, the table's D call, was not compared with the DNA. TRBV21-1 is designated a pseudogene. The CDR3 is 18 residues long.

The sample holds a few counts of this clonotype. J is TRBJ1-5 and V is TRBV20-1, with a weak D call TRBD1 (5 bases). Germline V gene data show CDR1 as DFQATT and CDR2 as SNEGSKA (reference sequence). This CDR3 has 12 residues. V dropped 6 bases and J dropped 6 bases, with 12 bases sitting between them. CDR3 nucleotide sequence: TGCAGTGCAACGCAGGGAGGTCAGCCCCAGCATTTT. Protein sequence: CSATQGGQPQHF.

J is TRBJ1-6 and V is TRBV6-6, with D possibly matching TRBD1 (6 bases). V was clipped by 4 bases and J by 0 bases, with 10 bases between them. The CDR3 has 16 residues. Per the germline V gene, CDR1 is MNHNY and CDR2 is SVGAGI (reference sequence). The CDR3 DNA is TGTGCCAGCAGTTGGGGGGCGAGCTCCTATAATTCACCCCTCCACTTT. It codes for CASSWGASSYNSPLHF.

Worth noting for this clonotype: At one of its ends the junction is not consistent with the germline gene, which may arise from a read error. The chain carries TRBV7-3 and TRBJ2-5; 7 bases agree with TRBD2. CDR3 size: 17 residues. Germline CDR1 reads SGHTA; CDR2 reads FQGTGA. The CDR3 is CAGREGLPAPAQETQYF. DNA for the CDR3: TGTGCCGGCAGGGAGGGGCTGCCTGCCCCCGCGCAAGAGACCCAGTACTTC. The full variable domain, with the rest looked up from reference TRBV7-3 and TRBJ2-5, is GAGVSQTPSNKVTEKGKYVELRCDPISGHTALYWYRQSLGQGPEFLIYFQGTGAADDSGLPNDRFFAVRPEGSVSTLKIQRTERGDSAVYLCAGREGLPAPAQETQYFGPGTRLLVL.

The chain uses TRBV7-2 and TRBJ1-1; maybe TRBD1 (5 bases). V shed 1 base and J shed 0 bases, with 6 bases lying between them. Germline V lookup: CDR1 SGHTA, CDR2 FQGNSA. The CDR3 length is 14 residues. The CDR3 region has the DNA TGTGCCAGCAGCTTAGAGGGGCTGAACACTGAAGCTTTCTTT. This gives the protein CASSLEGLNTEAFF.

This rearrangement joins TRBV27 to TRBJ2-2; maybe TRBD2 (5 bases). V was trimmed by 5 bases and J by 6 bases, leaving 16 bases between them. This CDR3 is 15 amino acids long. Germline V gene data show CDR1 as MNHEY and CDR2 as SMNVEV (reference sequence). The CDR3: CASSPNSLVPGELFF. DNA of the CDR3: TGTGCCAGCAGTCCGAACTCACTAGTGCCCGGGGAGCTGTTTTTT.

This clonotype occurred a few times. J is TRBJ2-1 and V is TRBV6-5; 12 bases are shared with TRBD2. V was pared by 4 bases and J by 7 bases, with 11 bases of the junction left unmatched. The CDR3 runs 17 residues. Germline CDR1 and CDR2: MNHEY and SVGAGI. DNA for the CDR3: TGTGCCAGCAGTTTCGCCCTACTAGCGGGAGGAGGGAATGAGCAGTTCTTC. As protein: CASSFALLAGGGNEQFF.

V is TRBV19 and J is TRBJ1-5; 9 bases are shared with TRBD1. Germline values: CDR1 LNHDA, CDR2 SQIVND (reference sequence). Losses at the gene ends were 0 bases for V and 6 bases for J; bases not matched to a gene: 3. CDR3 length: 15 residues. The CDR3: CASSIDQTGGQPQHF. The CDR3 DNA is TGTGCCAGTAGTATAGATCAGACAGGGGGTCAGCCCCAGCATTTT.

The rearrangement joins TRBV5-4 to TRBJ2-1; 10 nucleotides line up with TRBD1. Germline V lookup: CDR1 SGHNT, CDR2 YYREEE (reference sequence). V dropped 0 bases and J dropped 8; count of bases not matched to a gene: 5. The CDR3 spans 15 residues. CDR3 region: CASSLATGGFHEQFF. The DNA for the CDR3 is TGTGCCAGCAGCTTGGCGACAGGGGGCTTCCATGAGCAGTTCTTC. The entire variable domain, with the rest obtained from reference TRBV5-4 and TRBJ2-1, is as follows: ETGVTQSPTHLIKTRGQQVTLRCSSQSGHNTVSWYQQALGQGPQFIFQYYREEENGRGNFPPRFSGLQFPNYSSELNVNALELDDSALYLCASSLATGGFHEQFFGPGTRLTVL.

This clonotype was seen a handful of times. The genes are TRBV20-1 and TRBJ1-1, with TRBD1 matching over 8 bases. J lost 0 bases, V lost 5 bases, and 8 bases had no gene match. CDR3 length: 15 residues. From germline, CDR1 is DFQATT and CDR2 SNEGSKA (reference sequence). As DNA, the CDR3 is TGCAGTGCTCCTCGACAGGGGAAGTTGAACACTGAAGCTTTCTTT. It translates to CSAPRQGKLNTEAFF.

This clonotype was seen a handful of times. The V gene is TRBV6-2 or TRBV6-3, the J gene TRBJ1-5; 9 bases map to TRBD1. Germline values: CDR1 MNHEY, CDR2 SVGEGT. V trimming: 5 bases; J trimming: 6 bases; junction bases outside the gene matches: 5. The CDR3 runs 14 residues. DNA for the CDR3: TGTGCCAGCAGTGCGACAGGGGGGATTCAGCCCCAGCATTTT. This codes for CASSATGGIQPQHF.

This clonotype has a handful of counts. This chain joins TRBV20-1 and TRBJ2-1, with TRBD2 identical over 8 bases. V lost 4 bases and J lost 4; bases outside the gene matches: 6. CDR3 size: 14 residues. The germline V gene encodes CDR1 DFQATT and CDR2 SNEGSKA (reference sequence). CDR3 protein: CSANAGGGYNEQFF. The CDR3, as DNA: TGCAGTGCTAATGCCGGGGGGGGTTACAATGAGCAGTTCTTC.

This clonotype was recorded a few times. The V gene is TRBV12-3 or TRBV12-4, the J gene TRBJ1-2; TRBD1 matches 8 bases. V lost 5 bases, J lost 2 bases, and 10 bases stayed unmatched. This CDR3 region has 16 residues. The CDR3 sequence is CASSPPGTGINYGYTF. DNA for the CDR3: TGTGCCAGCAGTCCCCCCGGGACAGGTATCAACTATGGCTACACCTTC.

This clonotype was seen more than once but under ten times. CDR3 DNA sequence: TGCGCCAGCAGCTGGGACAACCCTGCCTACGAGCAGTACTTC. The encoded protein is CASSWDNPAYEQYF. The V call is TRBV5-1, the J call TRBJ2-7; possibly TRBD1 for D (6 bases). With 3 bases removed from V and 2 bases from J, the gap between germline ends came to 12 bases. The germline V gene encodes CDR1 SGHRS and CDR2 YFSETQ. The CDR3 consists of 14 residues.